The 25 T cell receptor beta chains below come from one sample, sequenced in a study of blood T cell repertoires in COVID-19 (dated by TCRdb to 2018 to 2021). The library was made by the immunoSEQ multiplex PCR assay. Drawn from immuneACCESS, this table holds only the in-frame rearrangements with V and J called that TCRdb kept. Clones are partly lost; checked studies trace under half to an unresolved V gene and leave the rest unexplained. For this sample the table gives about 48,000 clones, of which roughly 84% were detected only once. Of the sample, 5.5% to 7.5% is held by the ten largest clones. The specimen sequenced was peripheral blood. These receptor sequences come from a woman aged 60-75 years with acute or convalescent COVID-19.

This clone was seen just once. The rearrangement links TRBV28 to TRBJ2-7; TRBD1 agrees at 10 bases. The trim removed 0 bases at V and 5 bases at J, leaving 4 bases unmatched. The CDR3 consists of 15 residues. The germline V gene encodes CDR1 MDHEN and CDR2 SYDVKM. The chain's CDR3 is CASSLWGQGSNEQYF. DNA of the CDR3: TGTGCCAGCAGTTTATGGGGACAGGGGAGCAACGAGCAGTACTTC.

The CDR3 DNA sequence: TGTGCCAGCAGTGTAAGTGAGGAAGGCTACACCTTC. This encodes CASSVSEEGYTF. J is TRBJ1-2 and V is TRBV25-1; no clear D. In germline, CDR1 is MGHDK, CDR2 SYGVNS. V was pared by 4 bases and J by 8 bases, with 11 bases between. This CDR3 has 12 amino acids.

V gene TRBV12-3 or TRBV12-4 combines with J gene TRBJ1-4, with D uncertain. The V end was cut by 5 bases, the J end by 2 bases, with 6 bases between. This CDR3 has 13 residues. The CDR3 region is CASSGRTNEKLFF. The DNA for the CDR3 is TGTGCCAGCAGTGGGAGGACTAATGAAAAACTGTTTTTT.

CDR3 DNA: TGTGCCAGCATAGGGGATAGGTATAATTCACCCCTCCACTTT. This sequence encodes CASIGDRYNSPLHF. This chain links TRBV2 with TRBJ1-6, with D possibly TRBD1 on 5 matching bases. From germline, CDR1 is SNHLY and CDR2 FYNNEI. The CDR3 spans 14 residues. V was trimmed by 7 bases and J by 4 bases, leaving 11 bases between them.

The chain recombines TRBV24-1 with TRBJ1-5; no definite D call. Germline V lookup: CDR1 KGHDR, CDR2 SFDVKD. Trimming shortened V by 6 bases and J by 3 bases, and 8 bases separated the two germline ends. This CDR3 is built from 13 residues. The CDR3 DNA reads TGTGCCACCAGTCCGGGAAACAATCAGCCCCAGCATTTT. The encoded protein is CATSPGNNQPQHF.

The rearrangement links TRBV6-1 to TRBJ1-6; tentatively, D is TRBD1 (5 bases). This CDR3 contains 14 residues. V was trimmed by 2 bases and J by 10 bases, leaving 12 bases between them. Per germline, CDR1 MNHNS and CDR2 SASEGT. In DNA, the CDR3 is TGTGCCAGCAGTGAACAGGGATTCGGGTCACCCCTCCACTTT. Residues: CASSEQGFGSPLHF.

The chain carries TRBV5-6 and TRBJ2-5; D possibly corresponds to TRBD2 (6 bases). This CDR3 comprises 15 residues. Germline V gene data show CDR1 as SGHDT and CDR2 as YYEEEE. Trimming pared 1 base from V and 2 bases from J, leaving 12 bases between. CDR3 residues: CASSLIAGRQETQYF. Written as DNA, the CDR3 is TGTGCCAGCAGCTTGATCGCGGGACGGCAAGAGACCCAGTACTTC.

This chain connects TRBV4-3 to TRBJ1-1; weak D call: TRBD1 (6 bases). This CDR3 comprises 21 residues. V was pared by 0 bases and J by 0 bases, with 26 bases between. CDR1 and CDR2 from the germline V gene are LGHNA and YSLEER. This CDR3 reads CASSQDLGMSGGLVLNTEAFF. As DNA, the CDR3 is TGCGCCAGCAGCCAAGATCTCGGCATGAGTGGGGGCCTTGTTTTGAACACTGAAGCTTTCTTT.

The rearrangement joins TRBV11-2 to TRBJ2-7, with a tentative D call TRBD1 (7 bases). Trimming removed 2 bases from V and 12 bases from J, with 20 bases in between. The CDR3 sequence is 14 residues long. Germline CDR1 and CDR2: SGHAT and FQNNGV. The CDR3 here is CASSLNNRQGLWYF. CDR3 sequence (DNA): TGTGCCAGCAGCTTAAATAACAGACAGGGACTTTGGTACTTC.

The chain joins TRBV5-1 to TRBJ2-7; 10 bases match TRBD1. V trimming: 0 bases; J trimming: 7 bases; junction bases outside the gene matches: 4. The CDR3 sequence is 14 residues long. In germline, CDR1 is SGHRS, CDR2 YFSETQ. CDR3 DNA: TGCGCCAGCAGCTTGGGACAGGGGGCGCTTGAGCAGTACTTC. Translated: CASSLGQGALEQYF.

V gene TRBV6-5 combines with J gene TRBJ1-2, with D tentatively TRBD1 (6 bases). The CDR3 consists of 14 residues. Germline V gives CDR1 MNHEY, CDR2 SVGAGI. V was pared by 2 bases and J by 3 bases, with 10 bases between. The CDR3 coding sequence is TGTGCCAGCAGTTACACGGACAGACACTATGGCTACACCTTC. This sequence encodes CASSYTDRHYGYTF.

In its sample, this clone was seen once. CDR3 sequence: CASSLYGGEETQYF. The CDR3 coding sequence is TGTGCCAGCAGCTTATACGGCGGGGAGGAGACCCAGTACTTC. The rearrangement joins TRBV7-9 to TRBJ2-5; D is perhaps TRBD2 (6 bases). The CDR3 is 14 residues long. Germline V gene data show CDR1 as SEHNR and CDR2 as FQNEAQ (reference sequence). The ends were cut back, 2 bases at V and 5 bases at J, with 12 bases in the middle.

This chain joins TRBV19 and TRBJ1-1; a weak D match, TRBD1 (6 bases). The CDR3 runs to 13 residues. V lost 7 bases, J lost 8 bases, and 17 bases lay in between. Germline V gene sequence: CDR1 LNHDA, CDR2 SQIVND (reference sequence). The CDR3 reads CASNNGGRQEAFF. The CDR3 DNA follows: TGTGCCAGTAATAATGGGGGCCGGCAGGAAGCTTTCTTT.

The chain couples TRBV5-1 to TRBJ1-1, with no clear D. The CDR3 has 13 amino acids. Germline V gene lookup returns CDR1 SGHRS and CDR2 YFSETQ. Trimming stripped 4 bases from V and 1 base from J, with 8 bases between. DNA of the CDR3: TGCGCCAGCAGCGAAGGAGGGAACACTGAAGCTTTCTTT. This gives the protein CASSEGGNTEAFF. The variable domain in full, with the rest retrieved from reference TRBV5-1 and TRBJ1-1, is KAGVTQTPRYLIKTRGQQVTLSCSPISGHRSVSWYQQTPGQGLQFLFEYFSETQRNKGNFPGRFSGRQFSNSRSEMNVSTLELGDSALYLCASSEGGNTEAFFGQGTRLTVV.

The J gene is TRBJ2-3, the V gene TRBV7-9; 10 nucleotides agree with TRBD2. Germline V lookup: CDR1 SEHNR, CDR2 FQNEAQ (reference sequence). The CDR3 is 15 amino acids. V lost 5 bases, J lost 3 bases, and 5 bases stayed unmatched. CDR3 protein: CASSRGTSETDTQYF. CDR3 coding DNA: TGTGCCAGCAGCCGAGGGACTAGCGAGACAGATACGCAGTATTTT. Using reference TRBV7-9 and TRBJ2-3 for the parts outside the CDR3, the full variable domain is DTGVSQNPRHKITKRGQNVTFRCDPISEHNRLYWYRQTLGQGPEFLTYFQNEAQLEKSRLLSDRFSAERPKGSFSTLEIQRTEQGDSAMYLCASSRGTSETDTQYFGPGTRLTVL.

The chain employs TRBV20-1 and TRBJ1-5; D possibly corresponds to TRBD1 (5 bases). The CDR3 has 15 amino acids. Germline-derived CDR1 and CDR2 are DFQATT and SNEGSKA (reference sequence). Deletions cut 3 bases from V and 2 bases from J, with 14 bases between. The CDR3 protein is CSASEAKGGNQPQHF. CDR3 sequence (DNA): TGCAGTGCTAGTGAAGCAAAAGGGGGCAATCAGCCCCAGCATTTT.

The rearrangement links TRBV18 to TRBJ1-1; tentative D call: TRBD1 (6 bases). Germline CDR1 is KGHSH and CDR2 is LQKENI. The CDR3 loop spans 15 amino acids. Deletions cut 6 bases from V and 0 bases from J, with 14 bases between. The CDR3, as DNA: TGTGCCAGCTCGGAGGGGGGGGGATTGAACACTGAAGCTTTCTTT. Residues: CASSEGGGLNTEAFF.

The rearrangement uses TRBV4-2 and TRBJ2-5; the match to TRBD1 covers 7 bases. The CDR3 has 15 amino acids. CDR1 and CDR2 from the germline V gene are LGHNA and YNFKEQ. After removal of 3 bases from V and 7 bases from J, the junction contained 11 bases not matched to a gene. The CDR3 DNA sequence: TGTGCCAGCAGCCAGGCCGACAGGGCCGAAGGGACCCAGTACTTC. It codes for CASSQADRAEGTQYF.

V gene TRBV29-1 combines with J gene TRBJ2-7; TRBD1 might be the D (8 bases). Germline V gives CDR1 SQVTM, CDR2 ANQGSEA. V was trimmed by 3 bases and J by 7 bases, leaving 22 bases between them. This CDR3 contains 15 residues. Written as DNA, the CDR3 is TGCAGCGTTGACTTTAGGGGGGGCAGGGGGCGTGAGCAGTACTTC. Translating it yields CSVDFRGGRGREQYF.

This clone has a single count. This rearrangement joins TRBV2 to TRBJ1-1; tentatively, D is TRBD1 (5 bases). CDR1 SNHLY and CDR2 FYNNEI come from the germline V gene. The CDR3 loop spans 11 amino acids. The V gene lost 1 base and the J gene lost 11 bases, with 8 bases spanning the gap. The CDR3 protein is CASSEEDMAFF. The CDR3 region has the DNA TGTGCCAGCAGTGAAGAGGACATGGCTTTCTTT.

The genes are TRBV9 and TRBJ1-6; 7 bases agree with TRBD1. With 0 bases clipped from V and 7 bases from J, the junction kept 7 bases outside the gene matches. Germline lookup yields CDR1 SGDLS and CDR2 YYNGEE. The CDR3 totals 16 residues. CDR3 DNA: TGTGCCAGCAGCGTAGGCCGACAGGGAAACAATTCACCCCTCCACTTT. Residues: CASSVGRQGNNSPLHF.

The J gene is TRBJ2-5, the V gene TRBV20-1; 9 nucleotides align to TRBD2. The V gene's germline CDR1 is DFQATT and CDR2 SNEGSKA (reference sequence). The V gene end was trimmed by 3 bases and the J gene end by 5 bases; junction bases not matched to a gene: 7. The CDR3 contains 14 residues. CDR3: CSASRLAGSETQYF. The CDR3 bases are TGCAGTGCTAGTCGTCTAGCGGGAAGCGAGACCCAGTACTTC.

V gene TRBV3-1 (or the pseudogene TRBV3-2) combines with J gene TRBJ2-1, with TRBD2 identical over 8 bases. V shed 1 base and J 4 bases; nucleotides not matched to a gene: 3. Germline CDR1 LGHDT, CDR2 YNNKEL (reference sequence). The CDR3 sequence is 15 residues long. This CDR3 is CASSQVAGNYNEQFF. The CDR3 DNA sequence: TGTGCCAGCAGCCAAGTAGCGGGGAATTACAATGAGCAGTTCTTC.

This chain joins TRBV19 and TRBJ1-4, with a tentative D call TRBD1 (5 bases). The CDR3 contains 15 residues. The ends were cut back, 6 bases at V and 0 bases at J, with 11 bases in the middle. The germline gives CDR1 LNHDA, CDR2 SQIVND (reference sequence). The CDR3 loop is CASSTQGATNEKLFF. The CDR3 DNA is TGTGCCAGTAGCACCCAGGGTGCAACTAATGAAAAACTGTTTTTT.

V is TRBV4-3 and J is TRBJ2-2; D is perhaps TRBD2 (5 bases). This CDR3 is 15 amino acids long. V was shortened by 0 bases and J by 6 bases, with 11 bases between the two germline ends. The germline gives CDR1 LGHNA, CDR2 YSLEER. CDR3 nucleotide sequence: TGCGCCAGCAGCCAAGAAACCACTAGAGCCGGGGAGCTGTTTTTT. It specifies CASSQETTRAGELFF.